This entry lists 29 T cell receptor beta chains sequenced from one sample in a study of vaccination and CD4 T cells after COVID-19. Cultured CD4+ T cells had their DNA profiled by the Oncomine TCR Beta short-read assay. TCRdb recomputed calls from the PCR reads with MiXCR, one row per CDR3 protein. The sample lists about 12,000 distinct CDR3 sequences, 50% occurring once. The sample's treatment: roughly nine-day PBMC culture with coronavirus spike peptide pools or control peptides (ViraFEST assay). Their antigens remain unidentified. The material sequenced was CD4+ T cells from blood, cultured in vitro. The receptors were sampled from a human donor who had recovered from COVID-19.

The chain carries TRBV27 and TRBJ1-1; 8 nucleotides agree with TRBD1. The CDR3 has 15 amino acids. The V gene's germline CDR1 is MNHEY and CDR2 SMNVEV (reference sequence). The J segment lost 4 bases and the V segment lost 6 bases, leaving 10 bases of the junction unmatched. The CDR3 coding sequence is TGTGCCAGCAGCCATAGGGGACAGGTGGTCACTGAAGCTTTCTTT. Its protein is CASSHRGQVVTEAFF.

The CDR3 spells CASSQIGRTGASTDTQYF. DNA of the CDR3: TGCGCCAGCAGCCAGATAGGAAGAACAGGGGCTAGCACAGATACGCAGTATTTT. The chain couples TRBV4-1 to TRBJ2-3; 7 bases line up with TRBD1. Losses at the gene ends were 3 bases for V and 0 bases for J; bases not matched to a gene: 12. The CDR3 spans 18 residues. Looked up from germline, CDR1 is MGHRA and CDR2 is YSYEKL.

The chain joins TRBV23-1 to TRBJ2-6; tentatively, D is TRBD2 (6 bases). TRBV23-1 is an open reading frame whose function is uncertain. This CDR3 region has 16 residues. Trimming took off 8 bases at V and 0 bases at J, with 14 bases between the two ends. CDR3 loop: CASRSGLSSGANVLTF. The CDR3 region has the DNA TGCGCCAGCCGCTCGGGACTTAGCTCTGGGGCCAACGTCCTGACTTTC.

The rearrangement joins TRBV7-9 to TRBJ2-2; weak D call: TRBD1 (7 bases). V lost 10 bases and J 0 bases, leaving 15 bases between the germline ends. Germline V lookup: CDR1 SEHNR, CDR2 FQNEAQ (reference sequence). The CDR3 sequence is 15 residues long. CDR3 residues: CATSAGQTNTGELFF. CDR3 in DNA: TGTGCCACCTCGGCGGGACAGACGAACACCGGGGAGCTGTTTTTT.

This chain uses TRBV5-6 with TRBJ2-5; D is ambiguous. Trimming stripped 0 bases from V and 3 bases from J, with 6 bases between. In germline, CDR1 is SGHDT, CDR2 YYEEEE. The CDR3 sequence is 13 residues long. The CDR3 sequence: CASSLVGEETQYF. In nucleotides, the CDR3 is TGTGCCAGCAGCTTGGTAGGCGAAGAGACCCAGTACTTC.

The chain couples TRBV20-1 to TRBJ2-7, with 9 bases identical to TRBD2. The CDR3 contains 15 residues. The V and J ends lost 6 bases and 5 bases, in that order; junction bases with no gene match: 14. Per germline, CDR1 DFQATT and CDR2 SNEGSKA (reference sequence). The CDR3 loop reads CSARPRPSGANEQYF. The CDR3 DNA reads as TGCAGTGCCCGGCCCCGACCTAGCGGGGCTAACGAGCAGTACTTC.

The gene calls are TRBV11-2 and TRBJ1-1; D ambiguous. The CDR3 consists of 11 residues. The V gene's germline CDR1 is SGHAT and CDR2 FQNNGV. Trimming left V 5 bases short and J 3 bases short, with 4 bases between. CDR3 sequence: CASSIYTEAFF. The DNA of the CDR3 is TGTGCCAGCAGCATCTACACTGAAGCTTTCTTT.

This clonotype was seen a handful of times. Here the CDR3 DNA reads TGTGCCAGCCTCAGGCCCGGGCTTAACACTGAAGCTTTCTTT. Amino acid sequence: CASLRPGLNTEAFF. The V call is TRBV6-1, the J call TRBJ1-1; D remains unclear. The CDR3 runs to 14 residues. Looked up from germline, CDR1 is MNHNS and CDR2 is SASEGT. V was clipped by 8 bases and J by 2 bases, with 15 bases between them.

The chain links TRBV9 to TRBJ2-5, with TRBD1 identical over 9 bases. Germline values: CDR1 SGDLS, CDR2 YYNGEE. Unmatched junction bases numbered 9, after V lost 1 base and J lost 5 bases. The CDR3 covers 16 residues. The CDR3 sequence is CASSVSSGQGKETQYF. The CDR3 nucleotides are TGTGCCAGCAGCGTATCCTCGGGACAGGGAAAGGAGACCCAGTACTTC.

The sample holds a few counts of this clonotype. CDR3 in amino acids: CASSQAPGTQGGTQYF. The CDR3 DNA reads as TGCGCCAGCAGCCAAGCCCCGGGCACACAAGGGGGTACGCAGTATTTT. This chain uses TRBV4-1 with TRBJ2-3, with D perhaps matching TRBD1 (6 bases). Looked up from germline, CDR1 is MGHRA and CDR2 is YSYEKL. This CDR3 has 16 residues. V lost 1 base, J lost 8 bases, and 19 bases lay in between.

This chain joins TRBV19 and TRBJ1-1; D possibly corresponds to TRBD1 (6 bases). Trimming took off 1 base at V and 6 bases at J, with 9 bases between the two ends. Looked up from germline, CDR1 is LNHDA and CDR2 is SQIVND (reference sequence). This CDR3 comprises 13 residues. CDR3 sequence (DNA): TGTGCCAGTAGTATAGGAGGGGGATCTGAAGCTTTCTTT. It is translated as CASSIGGGSEAFF.

V gene TRBV7-2 combines with J gene TRBJ1-2, with TRBD1 as a possible D gene (5 bases). The ends were cut back, 5 bases at V and 7 bases at J, with 20 bases in the middle. The germline gives CDR1 SGHTA, CDR2 FQGNSA. This CDR3 region has 15 residues. CDR3: CASSIRPDGAGGYTF. Here the CDR3 DNA reads TGTGCCAGCAGCATTAGGCCTGATGGGGCCGGTGGCTACACCTTC.

This clonotype was counted only a few times. V and J are TRBV20-1 and TRBJ2-1, with 9 bases aligning to TRBD1. J was trimmed by 6 bases and V by 6 bases; bases with no gene match: 9. The germline CDR1 and CDR2 sequences are DFQATT and SNEGSKA (reference sequence). The CDR3 loop spans 14 amino acids. CDR3 region: CSASWDRAGNEQFF. The CDR3 DNA reads as TGCAGTGCCAGCTGGGACAGGGCTGGCAATGAGCAGTTCTTC.

Here the CDR3 reads CASSRGLNTEAFF. The CDR3 nucleotides are TGTGCCAGCAGTAGAGGGCTGAACACTGAAGCTTTCTTT. This chain links TRBV27 with TRBJ1-1; D is ambiguous. V was clipped by 5 bases and J by 0 bases, with 7 bases between them. The CDR3 extends over 13 amino acids. Per germline, CDR1 MNHEY and CDR2 SMNVEV (reference sequence).

This clonotype was observed a few times. The chain employs TRBV2 and TRBJ1-2; maybe TRBD1 (5 bases). Germline CDR1 reads SNHLY; CDR2 reads FYNNEI. Trimming took 1 base from V and 13 from J, leaving 13 bases between them. The CDR3 is made up of 12 amino acids. The DNA for the CDR3 is TGTGCCAGCAGTGAAGGGGGGGGTGCGAGCACCTTC. Residues: CASSEGGGASTF. Together with reference TRBV2 and TRBJ1-2, the CDR3 gives the full variable domain: EPEVTQTPSHQVTQMGQEVILRCVPISNHLYFYWYRQILGQKVEFLVSFYNNEISEKSEIFDDQFSVERPDGSNFTLKIRSTKLEDSAMYFCASSEGGGASTFGSGTRLTVV.

This clonotype was seen a few times. This sequence joins TRBV12-3 or TRBV12-4 and TRBJ1-1, with 7 positions matching TRBD1. This CDR3 region has 14 residues. V lost 7 bases, J lost 1 base, and 6 bases stayed unmatched. CDR3 loop: CASNKGGKNTEAFF. The CDR3 coding sequence is TGTGCCAGCAACAAAGGGGGCAAGAACACTGAAGCTTTCTTT.

The chain combines TRBV25-1 with TRBJ2-3; D might be TRBD1 (6 bases). Germline values: CDR1 MGHDK, CDR2 SYGVNS. Trimming stripped 1 base from V and 3 bases from J, with 14 bases between. The CDR3 has 16 amino acids. Here the CDR3 reads CASSEWTDVNTDTQYF. The CDR3 DNA reads as TGTGCCAGCAGTGAATGGACAGATGTTAATACAGATACGCAGTATTTT.

The CDR3 here is CASSARNTQYF. CDR3 sequence (DNA): TGTGCCAGCAGCGCTCGGAATACGCAGTATTTT. The rearrangement links TRBV21-1 to TRBJ2-3. TRBV21-1 is reported as a pseudogene. The CDR3 sequence is 11 residues long.

The genes are TRBV5-1 and TRBJ2-1, with 12 bases identical to TRBD1. The CDR3 is 20 residues long. V dropped 7 bases and J dropped 4; count of bases not matched to a gene: 21. Germline CDR1 reads SGHRS; CDR2 reads YFSETQ. CDR3: CASYSRGTGGSGSGYNEQFF. Written as DNA, the CDR3 is TGCGCCAGCTATTCTAGGGGGACAGGGGGCTCGGGTTCGGGATACAATGAGCAGTTCTTC.

With respect to this clonotype: At one boundary the junction diverges from the germline segment, which might be a read error. V is TRBV7-2 and J is TRBJ2-7, with 7 positions matching TRBD1. Germline CDR1 and CDR2: SGHTA and FQGNSA. The CDR3 totals 13 residues. CDR3 sequence: CASSSYTGDLPHF. The CDR3 coding sequence is TGTGCCAGCAGCTCATACACAGGGGACCTTCCACACTTC.

The sample holds a few counts of this clonotype. J is TRBJ1-1 and V is TRBV20-1, with D perhaps TRBD1 (6 bases). With 5 bases removed from V and 8 bases from J, the gap between germline ends came to 12 bases. Germline CDR1 DFQATT, CDR2 SNEGSKA (reference sequence). CDR3 size: 11 residues. CDR3 sequence (DNA): TGCAGTGCTGGTTATACAGGGGAAGCTTTCTTT. Amino acids: CSAGYTGEAFF.

This chain uses TRBV9 with TRBJ1-6; tentative D call: TRBD1 (6 bases). With 2 bases removed from V and 7 bases from J, the gap between germline ends came to 16 bases. The germline V gene has CDR1 SGDLS and CDR2 YYNGEE. CDR3 size: 16 residues. CDR3 nucleotide sequence: TGTGCCAGCAGCGTCGGGAACAGGGTCGGCAATTCACCCCTCCACTTT. Translated: CASSVGNRVGNSPLHF.

Worth noting for this clonotype: A junction end diverges from the germline sequence, so it may reflect a read error. The gene calls are TRBV6-5 and TRBJ2-7; tentatively, D is TRBD1 (5 bases). This CDR3 comprises 16 residues. The germline CDR1 and CDR2 sequences are MNHEY and SVGAGI. This chain's CDR3 is CASSYSTVGISDEQYF. The CDR3 bases are TGTGCCAGCAGTTACTCGACAGTCGGCATCTCCGACGAGCAGTACTTC.

There are a few counts of this clonotype. V usage is TRBV2 and J usage is TRBJ2-7; D not certain. The CDR3 has 17 residues. Germline CDR1 is SNHLY and CDR2 is FYNNEI. Trimming pared 1 base from V and 0 bases from J, leaving 16 bases between. CDR3 residues: CASSEGGRTTSSYEQYF. In DNA, the CDR3 is TGTGCCAGCAGTGAAGGTGGGCGAACGACAAGCTCCTACGAGCAGTACTTC.

This clonotype showed up just a few times. This rearrangement joins TRBV11-3 to TRBJ1-1, with D unclear. Between the trimmed V and J ends, which lost 2 bases and 1 base, there was a span of 14 bases. The length of the CDR3 is 16 residues. Looked up from germline, CDR1 is SGHNT and CDR2 is YENEEA. The CDR3 coding sequence is TGTGCCAGCAGCTTAACCCGATGGCGTGGGAACACTGAAGCTTTCTTT. Its translation: CASSLTRWRGNTEAFF.

The chain uses TRBV6-1 and TRBJ1-1, with TRBD1 as a possible D gene (6 bases). Looked up from germline, CDR1 is MNHNS and CDR2 is SASEGT. The CDR3 totals 15 residues. The ends were cut back, 5 bases at V and 0 bases at J, with 13 bases in the middle. The CDR3 sequence is CASSQGRTVNTEAFF. For the CDR3, the DNA is TGTGCCAGCAGTCAAGGAAGGACAGTGAACACTGAAGCTTTCTTT.

The rearrangement links TRBV6-2 or TRBV6-3 to TRBJ1-2; 12 positions match TRBD1. The V segment lost 6 bases and the J segment 7 bases; nucleotides outside the gene matches: 6. Germline V lookup: CDR1 MNHEY, CDR2 SVGEGT. CDR3 size: 14 residues. CDR3 region: CASRGQGAIFGYTF. In DNA, the CDR3 is TGTGCCAGCAGGGGACAGGGGGCTATCTTTGGCTACACCTTC.

V gene TRBV5-6 combines with J gene TRBJ2-3; TRBD1 agrees at 7 bases. CDR1 is SGHDT, CDR2 YYEEEE, per germline. With V trimmed by 3 bases and J by 1 base, 5 bases remained unmatched. The CDR3 spans 15 residues. CDR3 in amino acids: CASSSTGVGTDTQYF. The CDR3 coding sequence is TGTGCCAGCAGCTCTACAGGGGTCGGCACAGATACGCAGTATTTT.

The J gene is TRBJ2-7, the V gene TRBV5-4, with a tentative D call TRBD1 (6 bases). V dropped 0 bases and J dropped 6 bases, with 13 bases sitting between them. The CDR3 sequence is 14 residues long. CDR1 and CDR2 from the germline V gene are SGHNT and YYREEE (reference sequence). The CDR3 region has the DNA TGTGCCAGCAGCTTGGGACAGGCTTCAGGCGAGCAGTACTTC. Residues: CASSLGQASGEQYF. Looking up the rest from reference TRBV5-4 and TRBJ2-7 gives the full variable domain: ETGVTQSPTHLIKTRGQQVTLRCSSQSGHNTVSWYQQALGQGPQFIFQYYREEENGRGNFPPRFSGLQFPNYSSELNVNALELDDSALYLCASSLGQASGEQYFGPGTRLTVT.